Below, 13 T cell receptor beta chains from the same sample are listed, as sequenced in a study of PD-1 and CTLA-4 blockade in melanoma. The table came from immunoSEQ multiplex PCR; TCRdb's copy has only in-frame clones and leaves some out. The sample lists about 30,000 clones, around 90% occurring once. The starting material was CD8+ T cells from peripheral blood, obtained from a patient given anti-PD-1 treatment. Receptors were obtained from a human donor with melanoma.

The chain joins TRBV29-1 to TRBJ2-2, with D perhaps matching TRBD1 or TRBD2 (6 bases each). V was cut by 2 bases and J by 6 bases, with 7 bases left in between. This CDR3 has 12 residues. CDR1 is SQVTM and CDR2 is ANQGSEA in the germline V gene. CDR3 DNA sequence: TGCAGCGTTGAAAGGGGGGCCGGGGAGCTGTTTTTT. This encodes CSVERGAGELFF.

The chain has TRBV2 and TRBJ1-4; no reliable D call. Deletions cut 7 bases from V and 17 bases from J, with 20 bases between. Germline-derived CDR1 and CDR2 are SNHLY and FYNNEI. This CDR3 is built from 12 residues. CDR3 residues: CASKESREMGFF. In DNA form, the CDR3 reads TGTGCCAGCAAGGAGAGTAGGGAGATGGGATTTTTT.

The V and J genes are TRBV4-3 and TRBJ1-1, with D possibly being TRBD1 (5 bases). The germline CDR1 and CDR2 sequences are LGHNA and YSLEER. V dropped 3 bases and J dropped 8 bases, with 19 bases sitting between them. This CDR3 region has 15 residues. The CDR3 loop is CASSHGEGLPKEAFF. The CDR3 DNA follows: TGCGCCAGCAGCCACGGGGAGGGGTTACCCAAAGAAGCTTTCTTT.

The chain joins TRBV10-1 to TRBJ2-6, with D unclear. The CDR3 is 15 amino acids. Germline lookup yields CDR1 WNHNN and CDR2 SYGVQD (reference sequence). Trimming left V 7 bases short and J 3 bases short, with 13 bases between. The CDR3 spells CASTEVEDGANVLTF. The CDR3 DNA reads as TGCGCCAGCACCGAAGTTGAGGATGGGGCCAACGTCCTGACTTTC.

CDR3 protein: CASSQPWRGRNQPQHF. The CDR3 DNA follows: TGCGCCAGCAGTCAGCCTTGGAGGGGAAGGAATCAGCCCCAGCATTTT. The chain joins TRBV23-1 to TRBJ1-5; maybe TRBD1 (5 bases). TRBV23-1 is identified as an open reading frame with a role that is uncertain. The CDR3 length is 16 residues. V lost 3 bases, J lost 4 bases, and 16 bases lay in between.

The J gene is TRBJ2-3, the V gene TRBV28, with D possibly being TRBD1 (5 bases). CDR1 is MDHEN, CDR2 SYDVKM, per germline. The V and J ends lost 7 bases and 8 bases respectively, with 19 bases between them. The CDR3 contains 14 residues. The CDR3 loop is CASTRQRGIGTQYF. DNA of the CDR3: TGTGCCAGCACCCGCCAAAGGGGAATCGGTACGCAGTATTTT.

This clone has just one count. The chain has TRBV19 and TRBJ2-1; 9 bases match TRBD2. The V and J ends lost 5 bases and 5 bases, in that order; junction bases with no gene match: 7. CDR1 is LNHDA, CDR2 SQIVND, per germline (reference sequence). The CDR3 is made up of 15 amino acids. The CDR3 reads CASSVSGGLDNEQFF. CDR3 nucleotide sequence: TGTGCCAGTAGTGTTAGCGGGGGCTTGGACAATGAGCAGTTCTTC.

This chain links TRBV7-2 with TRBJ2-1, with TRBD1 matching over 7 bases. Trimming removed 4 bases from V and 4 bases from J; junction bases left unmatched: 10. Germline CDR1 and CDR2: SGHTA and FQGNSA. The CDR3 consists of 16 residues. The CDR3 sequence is CASSSLRQGLYNEQFF. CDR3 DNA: TGTGCCAGCAGCTCACTTCGACAGGGCCTATACAATGAGCAGTTCTTC.

The CDR3 DNA sequence: TGTGCCAGCAGTTACTCGGTCGCGGCCGAGCAGTACTTC. Protein: CASSYSVAAEQYF. The J gene is TRBJ2-7, the V gene TRBV6-6, with D unclear. V shed 0 bases and J shed 6 bases, with 9 bases lying between them. The CDR3 spans 13 residues. Germline-derived CDR1 and CDR2 are MNHNY and SVGAGI (reference sequence).

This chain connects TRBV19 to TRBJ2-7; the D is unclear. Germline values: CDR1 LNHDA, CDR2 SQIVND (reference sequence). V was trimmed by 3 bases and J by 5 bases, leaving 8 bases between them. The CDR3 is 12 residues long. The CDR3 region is CASSIGVHEQYF. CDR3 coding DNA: TGTGCCAGTAGTATCGGAGTCCACGAGCAGTACTTC.

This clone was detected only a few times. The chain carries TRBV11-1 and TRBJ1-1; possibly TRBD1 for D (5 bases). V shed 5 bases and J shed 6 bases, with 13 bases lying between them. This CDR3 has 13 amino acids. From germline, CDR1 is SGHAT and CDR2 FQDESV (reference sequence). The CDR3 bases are TGTGCCAGCAGCCCGGGACCCTGGGCTGAAGCTTTCTTT. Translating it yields CASSPGPWAEAFF.

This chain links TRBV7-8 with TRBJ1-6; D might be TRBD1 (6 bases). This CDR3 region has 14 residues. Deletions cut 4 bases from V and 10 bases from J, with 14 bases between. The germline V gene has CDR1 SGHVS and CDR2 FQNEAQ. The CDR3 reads CASSSTGYRSPLHF. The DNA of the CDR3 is TGTGCCAGCAGCTCAACAGGGTATAGGTCACCCCTCCACTTT. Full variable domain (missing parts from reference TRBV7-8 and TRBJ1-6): GAGVSQSPRYKVAKRGQDVALRCDPISGHVSLFWYQQALGQGPEFLTYFQNEAQLDKSGLPSDRFFAERPEGSVSTLKIQRTQQEDSAVYLCASSSTGYRSPLHFGNGTRLTVT.

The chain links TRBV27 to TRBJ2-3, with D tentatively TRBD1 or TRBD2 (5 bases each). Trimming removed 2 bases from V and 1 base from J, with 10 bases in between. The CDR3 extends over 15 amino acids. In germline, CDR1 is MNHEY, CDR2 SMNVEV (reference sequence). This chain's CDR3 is CASSLNGARTDTQYF. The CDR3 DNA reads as TGTGCCAGCAGTTTAAACGGGGCCCGCACAGATACGCAGTATTTT.